Reported below is one TCR beta chain. This sample was included in a study of blood T cell repertoires in COVID-19. Study background: COVID-19 samples from acute and convalescent phases originated in the United States, Italy and Spain.

Per the original methods: From reference gene primer amplification, estimates of nucleated cell counts were derived. Profiling relied on immunoSEQ multiplex PCR, and the TCRdb table lists in-frame clones only, not all of them. D and trimming come from the DNA, and the V and J calls and clone size come from that table. The sample consists of fewer than 350,000 clones, approximately 90% of them appearing once. The germline gives CDR1 SGHVS, CDR2 FNYEAQ. Trimming cost V 1 base and J 5 bases; bases outside gene matches: 10. This CDR3 spans 17 amino acids. Living in 20 to 30 US areas, the participants were between roughly 18 and 90 years of age. Grouping used clinical history reported by participants in a survey and questionnaire.

Sequenced: PBMCs or T cells enriched from blood (not recorded which). The source of this sequence is a middle-aged woman with acute COVID-19. This chain connects TRBV7-6 to TRBJ2-5; 10 positions agree with TRBD2. This CDR3 is CASSLVLAGETRETQYF. The CDR3 DNA is TGTGCCAGCAGCTTAGTTCTAGCGGGGGAAACGAGGGAGACCCAGTACTTC.